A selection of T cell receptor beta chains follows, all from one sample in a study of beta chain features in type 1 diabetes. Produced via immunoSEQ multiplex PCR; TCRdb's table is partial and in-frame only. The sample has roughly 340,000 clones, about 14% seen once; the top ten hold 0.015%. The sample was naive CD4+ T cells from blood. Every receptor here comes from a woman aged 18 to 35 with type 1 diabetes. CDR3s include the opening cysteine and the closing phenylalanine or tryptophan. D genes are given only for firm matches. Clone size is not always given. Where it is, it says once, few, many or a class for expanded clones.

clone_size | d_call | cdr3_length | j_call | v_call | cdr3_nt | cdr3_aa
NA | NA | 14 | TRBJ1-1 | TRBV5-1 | TGCGCCAGCAGCCTGGGCGGTGCACAGGTCGAAGCTTTCTTT | CASSLGGAQVEAFF
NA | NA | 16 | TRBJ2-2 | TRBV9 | TGTGCCAGCAGCGCCTCGACAAGTCGAAACACCGGGGAGCTGTTTTTT | CASSASTSRNTGELFF
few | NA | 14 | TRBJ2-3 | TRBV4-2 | TGTGCCAGCAACGCAGGGGCGCACACAGATACGCAGTATTTT | CASNAGAHTDTQYF
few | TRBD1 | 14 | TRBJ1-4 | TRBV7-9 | TGTGCCAGCAGCCAGGACAGGGCGGATGAAAAACTGTTTTTT | CASSQDRADEKLFF
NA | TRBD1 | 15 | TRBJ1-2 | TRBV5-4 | TGTGCCAGCAGCGCACGACAGGGGATGAACTATGGCTACACCTTC | CASSARQGMNYGYTF
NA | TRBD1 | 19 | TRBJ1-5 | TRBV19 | TGTGCCACAAGACGACTAACAGGGGGCGAGGGCGTTGGCAATCAGCCCCAGCATTTT | CATRRLTGGEGVGNQPQHF
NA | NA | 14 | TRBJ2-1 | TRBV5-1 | TGCGCCAGCAGCCCCGGCAGAGCGATCAATGAGCAGTTCTTC | CASSPGRAINEQFF
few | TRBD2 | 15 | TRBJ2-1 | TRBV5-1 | TGCGCCAGCAGCCGTGGACTAGGGTCGTACAATGAGCAGTTCTTC | CASSRGLGSYNEQFF
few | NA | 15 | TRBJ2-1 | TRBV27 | TGTGCCAGCAGTTCCCTACTGGGGCCCTACAATGAGCAGTTCTTC | CASSSLLGPYNEQFF
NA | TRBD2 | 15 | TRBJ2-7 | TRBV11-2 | TGTGCCAGCAGCCTGGGACTAGGGGCCTCCTACGAGCAGTACTTC | CASSLGLGASYEQYF
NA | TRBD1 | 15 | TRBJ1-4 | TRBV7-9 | TGTGCCAGCAGCTTAGCCAGATTCAGGGGGGAAAAACTGTTTTTT | CASSLARFRGEKLFF
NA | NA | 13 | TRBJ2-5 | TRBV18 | TGTGCCAGCTCGCCGGACATGCAAGAGACCCAGTACTTC | CASSPDMQETQYF
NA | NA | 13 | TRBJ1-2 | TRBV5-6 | TGTGCCAGCAGCCCCGGGACACTCTATGGCTACACCTTC | CASSPGTLYGYTF
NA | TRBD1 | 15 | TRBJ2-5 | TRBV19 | TGTGCCAGTAGTCCCGGACAGGGAGTCTTAGAGACCCAGTACTTC | CASSPGQGVLETQYF
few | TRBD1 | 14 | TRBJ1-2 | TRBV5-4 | TGTGCCAGCAGCGCCTTGGACAGGGAGGATGGCTACACCTTC | CASSALDREDGYTF
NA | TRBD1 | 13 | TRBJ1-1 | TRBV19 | TGTGCCAGTAGGAGAAGGGACAGCGTTGAAGCTTTCTTT | CASRRRDSVEAFF
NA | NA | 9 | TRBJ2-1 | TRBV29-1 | TGCAGCGTTAACACCGAGCAGTTCTTC | CSVNTEQFF
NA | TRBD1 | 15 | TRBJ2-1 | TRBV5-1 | TGCGCCAGCAGCTTGGGACAGGGGTCCTACAATGAGCAGTTCTTC | CASSLGQGSYNEQFF
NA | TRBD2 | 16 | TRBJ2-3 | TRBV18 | TGTGCCAGCTCACCCACTAGCGGGAGCGCCGCAGATACGCAGTATTTT | CASSPTSGSAADTQYF
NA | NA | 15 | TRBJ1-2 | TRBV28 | TGTGCCAGCAGTTTACCCGTGGCCCCAATCTATGGCTACACCTTC | CASSLPVAPIYGYTF
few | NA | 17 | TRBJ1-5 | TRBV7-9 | TGTGCCAGCAGCCCTGGACAGTCTTTACTCGGGGATCAGCCCCAGCATTTT | CASSPGQSLLGDQPQHF
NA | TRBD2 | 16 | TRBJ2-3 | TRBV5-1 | TGCGCCAGCAGCTTGATCGGGGGGGCCAGTGCGGAAACGCAGTATTTT | CASSLIGGASAETQYF
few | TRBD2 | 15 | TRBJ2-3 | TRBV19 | TGTGCCAGTAGTTCCCTAGCGGGGGGCACAGATACGCAGTATTTT | CASSSLAGGTDTQYF
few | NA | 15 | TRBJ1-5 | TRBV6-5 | TGTGCCAGCCGTCCGAGAGGGAGTAGCAATCAGCCCCAGCATTTT | CASRPRGSSNQPQHF
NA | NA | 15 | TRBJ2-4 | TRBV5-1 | TGCGCCAGCAGCTTGTTGGAAGGTGCGGTAAACATTCAGTACTTC | CASSLLEGAVNIQYF
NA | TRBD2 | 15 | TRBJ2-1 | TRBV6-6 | TGTGCCAGCAGTTACTCAGCGCGGGAGAGTAATGAGCAGTTCTTC | CASSYSARESNEQFF
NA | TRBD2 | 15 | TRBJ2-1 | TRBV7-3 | TGTGCCAGCAGCCCGACTAGCGGGACGTACAATGAGCAGTTCTTC | CASSPTSGTYNEQFF
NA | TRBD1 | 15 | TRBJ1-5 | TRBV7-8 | TGTGCCAGCAGCCGGACAGGGTATAGCAATCAGCCCCAGCATTTT | CASSRTGYSNQPQHF
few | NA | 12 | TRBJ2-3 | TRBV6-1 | TGTGCCAGCAGTCTTAGCACAGATACGCAGTATTTT | CASSLSTDTQYF
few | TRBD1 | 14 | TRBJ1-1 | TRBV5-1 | TGCGCCAGCAGCGGGGGACAGCCGAACACTGAAGCTTTCTTT | CASSGGQPNTEAFF
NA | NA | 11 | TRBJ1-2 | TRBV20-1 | TGCAGTGCGTCGTCGGGCTATGGCTACACCTTC | CSASSGYGYTF
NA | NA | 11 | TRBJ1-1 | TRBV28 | TGTGCCAGCAGTTTAAGGGAGAAAGCTTTCTTT | CASSLREKAFF
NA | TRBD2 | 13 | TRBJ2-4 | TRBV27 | TGTGCCAGCAGTTTAGAGCGGGGGAACATTCAGTACTTC | CASSLERGNIQYF
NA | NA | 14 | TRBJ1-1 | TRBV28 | TGTGCCAGCAGCACGGTCGGGAGTCTCACTGAAGCTTTCTTT | CASSTVGSLTEAFF
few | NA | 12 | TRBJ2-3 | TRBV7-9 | TGTGCCAGCAGCACAGGTACCGGAACGCAGTATTTT | CASSTGTGTQYF
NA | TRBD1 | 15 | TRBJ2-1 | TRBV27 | TGTGCCAGCAGAGCTAGGACAGGGGGGAACAATGAGCAGTTCTTC | CASRARTGGNNEQFF
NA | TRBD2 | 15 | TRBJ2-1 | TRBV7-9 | TGTGCCAGCAGCCCCCGGGGGGGTCCGGGGAATGAGCAGTTCTTC | CASSPRGGPGNEQFF
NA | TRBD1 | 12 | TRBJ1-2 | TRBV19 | TGTGCCAGTGGACAGGGAGCCTATGGCTACACCTTC | CASGQGAYGYTF
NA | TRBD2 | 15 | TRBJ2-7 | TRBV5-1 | TGCGCCAGCAGCTTGGCTAGCGGGGGCAACTACGAGCAGTACTTC | CASSLASGGNYEQYF
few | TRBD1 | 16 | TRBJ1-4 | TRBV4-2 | TGTGCCAGCAGCCAAGGACAGGGGCGCATACATGAAAAACTGTTTTTT | CASSQGQGRIHEKLFF
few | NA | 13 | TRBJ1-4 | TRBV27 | TGTGCCAGCAGGTCCGGGGCTAATGAAAAACTGTTTTTT | CASRSGANEKLFF
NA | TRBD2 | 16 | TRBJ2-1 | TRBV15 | TGTGCCACCAGCAGAGAAGGCGGGAGGGCCAAATATGAGCAGTTCTTC | CATSREGGRAKYEQFF
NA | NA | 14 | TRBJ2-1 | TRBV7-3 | TGTGCCAGCAGCTTAGAGGCGGGAAGCCATGAGCAGTTCTTC | CASSLEAGSHEQFF
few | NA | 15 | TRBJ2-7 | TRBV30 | TGTGCCTGGAGTCAAGGGGGGGGGAAAAGGAACGAGCAGTACTTC | CAWSQGGGKRNEQYF
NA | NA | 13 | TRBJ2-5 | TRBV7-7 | TGTGCCAGCAGCTTAGGACTTCAAGAGACCCAGTACTTC | CASSLGLQETQYF
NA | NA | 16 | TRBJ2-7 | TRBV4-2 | TGTGCCAGCAGTCTAAATGGGCAGGGTGGCACCTACGAGCAGTACTTC | CASSLNGQGGTYEQYF
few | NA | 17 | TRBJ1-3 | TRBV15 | TGTGCCACCAGCAGAGACGGGACTACGGGCTCTGGAAACACCATATATTTT | CATSRDGTTGSGNTIYF
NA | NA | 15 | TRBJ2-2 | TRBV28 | TGTGCCAGCAGTTTATCAGGGTTGAACACCGGGGAGCTGTTTTTT | CASSLSGLNTGELFF
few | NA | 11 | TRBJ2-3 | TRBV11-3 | TGTGCCAGCAGCTTCTCCGATACGCAGTATTTT | CASSFSDTQYF
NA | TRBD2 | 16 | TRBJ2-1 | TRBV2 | TGTGCCAGCAGCCGTCAACTAGCGGGGACCCAAAATGAGCAGTTCTTC | CASSRQLAGTQNEQFF
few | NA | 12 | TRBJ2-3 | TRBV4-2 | TGTGCCAGCAGTTACTCCACAGATACGCAGTATTTT | CASSYSTDTQYF
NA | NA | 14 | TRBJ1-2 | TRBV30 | TGTGCCTGGAGTCCCCGAGCGGGGGTGTATGGCTACACCTTC | CAWSPRAGVYGYTF
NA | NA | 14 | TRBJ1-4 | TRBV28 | TGTGCCAGCAGCAGCGGACAGATCCATGAAAAACTGTTTTTT | CASSSGQIHEKLFF
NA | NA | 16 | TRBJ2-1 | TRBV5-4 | TGTGCCAGCAGCTTGAACGCCGGTCTCTCCTACAATGAGCAGTTCTTC | CASSLNAGLSYNEQFF
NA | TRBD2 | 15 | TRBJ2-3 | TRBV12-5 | TGTGCTAGCCTACCCGGGAGGGGGTACGGAGATACGCAGTATTTT | CASLPGRGYGDTQYF